This TCR beta chain is from a study of shared clonotypes between healthy human individuals. The overall study: Donor ages ranged 18 to 49 years: a couple of women, three men. The study's findings and limits: Naive subsets generally had larger estimated richness than memory subsets.

As concerns this clone: The target antigen is unknown.

Some clones are missing from TCRdb's copy, which holds only in-frame ones; the method was immunoSEQ multiplex PCR. The sample lists more than 200,000 clones; 50% to 80% were seen once. The CDR3 length is 12 residues. The V and J ends lost 7 bases and 0 bases respectively, with 9 bases between them. CDR1 SQVTM and CDR2 ANQGSEA come from the germline V gene. The specimen sequenced was memory CD4+ T cells sorted from blood. Subset specified: CD45RA-negative fraction. This TCR was sampled from a man aged 30 to 39 in good health. This sequence joins TRBV29-1 and TRBJ1-1, with a tentative D call TRBD1 (5 bases). In DNA, the CDR3 is TGCAGCGGACAGATTATGAACACTGAAGCTTTCTTT. This gives the protein CSGQIMNTEAFF.